This T cell receptor (beta chain) was found in a study of T cell repertoires in cytomegalovirus infection. From the reads, TCRdb called clonotypes with MiXCR, one entry per CDR3 protein. The top ten clones hold 17% of a sample with about half a million distinct CDR3 sequences, 25% to 35% of them seen once. A word on this clonotype: Its antigen is not identified. This clone may be a read error of a much larger clone one base away.

The CDR3 extends over 15 amino acids. The germline V gene encodes CDR1 SGHVS and CDR2 FQNEAQ. The chain is built from TRBV7-8 and TRBJ2-1; 9 bases map to TRBD1. This clonotype was obtained from a human donor in good health (CMV status not recorded). Some clones in this sample may be carry-over from other donors' samples. The material was cultured PBMCs, obtained from culture after CMV antigen stimulation. The CDR3 loop reads CVSSPRTGDYNEQFF. The DNA for the CDR3 is TGTGTCAGCAGCCCTCGGACAGGGGACTACAATGAGCAGTTCTTC.